This passage covers 27 T cell receptor beta chains from one sample sequenced in a study of human T cells and chemical hapten exposure. TCRdb itself ran the RACE reads through MiXCR, one entry per CDR3 protein. The sample carries about 73,000 distinct CDR3 sequences, 8.5% recorded once. This sample's time point: patch test 2, 6 weeks after DPC sensitization. As for treatment: therapeutic diphenylcyclopropenone sensitization with weekly scalp DPC. Sequencing was performed on whole blood, taken in connection with sensitization to the hapten diphenylcyclopropenone (DPC). These receptors were obtained from a woman aged 50 to 60 with alopecia areata. Some clones in this sample may be carry-over from other donors' samples.

The chain uses TRBV7-9 and TRBJ1-1; D is undetermined. V was clipped by 1 base and J by 10 bases, with 10 bases between them. The CDR3 length is 12 residues. In germline, CDR1 is SEHNR, CDR2 FQNEAQ (reference sequence). This CDR3 is CASSLEMGRAFF. Here the CDR3 DNA reads TGTGCCAGCAGCTTAGAAATGGGGAGAGCTTTCTTT.

The rearrangement links TRBV12-3 or TRBV12-4 to TRBJ1-5; D call uncertain. The CDR3 consists of 13 residues. The V end lost 5 bases, the J end lost 5 bases, and 10 bases lay between the germline ends. CDR3 region: CASSHYGDQPQHF. For the CDR3, the DNA is TGTGCCAGCAGTCACTATGGGGATCAGCCCCAGCATTTT.

This clonotype was found a few times. The genes are TRBV5-5 and TRBJ1-5, with a possible D match to TRBD1 (5 bases). The CDR3 loop spans 15 amino acids. Germline CDR1 reads SGHKS; CDR2 reads YYEKEE (reference sequence). Between the trimmed V and J ends, which lost 2 bases and 9 bases, there was a span of 18 bases. The CDR3: CASSFSQGPNLPQHF. The CDR3 DNA is TGTGCCAGCAGCTTCTCCCAGGGTCCGAACTTGCCCCAGCATTTT.

This sequence joins TRBV12-3 or TRBV12-4 and TRBJ2-3, with TRBD2 matching over 12 bases. Trimming at V came to 6 bases and at J to 4 bases, leaving 5 bases not matched to a gene. The CDR3 length is 15 residues. CDR3 coding DNA: TGTGCCAGCAGCAGGACTAGCGGGACCCCAGATACGCAGTATTTT. This sequence encodes CASSRTSGTPDTQYF.

The gene calls are TRBV6-5 and TRBJ1-1; weak D call: TRBD1 (5 bases). Germline V CDR1 and CDR2: MNHEY, SVGAGI. This CDR3 is 14 amino acids long. The V end was cut by 4 bases, the J end by 6 bases, with 15 bases between. This CDR3 reads CASSFRPRDPEAFF. In DNA, the CDR3 is TGTGCCAGCAGTTTTAGACCAAGGGACCCTGAAGCTTTCTTT.

There are a few counts of this clonotype. This chain uses TRBV7-9 with TRBJ1-6; D is unclear. Germline V gene data show CDR1 as SEHNR and CDR2 as FQNEAQ (reference sequence). The length of the CDR3 is 14 residues. Trimming shortened V by 4 bases and J by 8 bases, and 12 bases separated the two germline ends. CDR3 coding DNA: TGTGCCAGCAGCTCCGACGTCGGATATTCACCCCTCCACTTT. It is translated as CASSSDVGYSPLHF.

This clonotype has a handful of counts. The gene calls are TRBV5-5 and TRBJ2-7, with TRBD1 matching 9 bases. The junction had 3 bases not matched to a gene; V was cut back by 1 base and J by 4 bases. Germline V gene data show CDR1 as SGHKS and CDR2 as YYEKEE (reference sequence). CDR3 length: 14 amino acids. The CDR3 loop reads CASSLTGGGYEQYF. The CDR3 DNA reads as TGTGCCAGCAGCTTGACAGGGGGCGGGTACGAGCAGTACTTC. The variable domain in full, with the rest retrieved from reference TRBV5-5 and TRBJ2-7, is DAGVTQSPTHLIKTRGQQVTLRCSPISGHKSVSWYQQVLGQGPQFIFQYYEKEERGRGNFPDRFSARQFPNYSSELNVNALLLGDSALYLCASSLTGGGYEQYFGPGTRLTVT.

This clonotype was counted only a few times. The chain uses TRBV4-1 and TRBJ2-7; maybe TRBD1 (5 bases). Germline assignment: CDR1 MGHRA and CDR2 YSYEKL. Trimming stripped 0 bases from V and 2 bases from J, with 11 bases between. The CDR3 sequence is 15 residues long. The CDR3 nucleotides read TGCGCCAGCAGCCAAGAAGACAGCCGAGCCTACGAGCAGTACTTC. This gives the protein CASSQEDSRAYEQYF.

The chain recombines TRBV20-1 with TRBJ1-2, with D maybe TRBD1 (5 bases). The CDR3 length is 13 residues. V lost 3 bases and J lost 1, with 9 bases in between. In germline, CDR1 is DFQATT, CDR2 SNEGSKA (reference sequence). The CDR3 loop is CSASEGSNYGYTF. The DNA for the CDR3 is TGCAGTGCTAGTGAGGGGAGTAACTATGGCTACACCTTC.

This clonotype was picked up many times. The V gene is TRBV7-2, the J gene TRBJ1-1; the D gene is possibly TRBD1 (6 bases). The CDR3 totals 15 residues. Germline V CDR1 and CDR2: SGHTA, FQGNSA. Trimming took 3 bases from V and 2 from J, leaving 13 bases between them. DNA for the CDR3: TGTGCCAGCAGCTTGGGGGCAGCACATAACACTGAAGCTTTCTTT. It encodes CASSLGAAHNTEAFF.

This clonotype was detected ten times or more. The rearrangement uses TRBV5-6 and TRBJ1-6; D call uncertain. The CDR3 runs 12 residues. Trimming removed 0 bases at V and 8 bases at J, with 3 bases between. Germline V gene lookup returns CDR1 SGHDT and CDR2 YYEEEE. CDR3 in amino acids: CASSLGDSPLHF. In DNA form, the CDR3 reads TGTGCCAGCAGCTTGGGCGATTCACCCCTCCACTTT.

The V call is TRBV11-2, the J call TRBJ2-3; 10 nucleotides align to TRBD2. The CDR3 consists of 16 residues. The V and J ends lost 0 bases and 1 base, in that order; junction bases with no gene match: 1. Germline V gene lookup returns CDR1 SGHAT and CDR2 FQNNGV. The CDR3 DNA follows: TGTGCCAGCAGCTTAGAGCTAGCGGGGGGCACAGATACGCAGTATTTT. Its protein is CASSLELAGGTDTQYF. Full variable domain (rest looked up from reference TRBV11-2 and TRBJ2-3): EAGVAQSPRYKIIEKRQSVAFWCNPISGHATLYWYQQILGQGPKLLIQFQNNGVVDDSQLPKDRFSAERLKGVDSTLKIQPAKLEDSAVYLCASSLELAGGTDTQYFGPGTRLTVL.

This clonotype was found many times. V gene TRBV30 combines with J gene TRBJ2-7; TRBD2 is a possible D gene (5 bases). CDR1 is GTSNPN and CDR2 is SVGIG in the germline V gene (reference sequence). V lost 0 bases and J lost 4, with 7 bases in between. The CDR3 loop spans 12 amino acids. The CDR3 DNA is TGTGCCTGGAGTGTACGGGGATACGAGCAGTACTTC. Translating it yields CAWSVRGYEQYF.

This clonotype was counted ten times or more. The CDR3 coding sequence is TGCAGTGCTTCGGACAGGGTCCTTACTTCTGGGGCCAACGTCCTGACTTTC. Translation: CSASDRVLTSGANVLTF. The genes are TRBV20-1 and TRBJ2-6; 8 bases are a match to TRBD1. V gave up 5 bases and J gave up 1 base; unmatched junction bases: 10. This CDR3 spans 17 amino acids. Germline CDR1 and CDR2: DFQATT and SNEGSKA (reference sequence).

This clonotype was seen more than once but under ten times. The chain has TRBV30 and TRBJ2-2; maybe TRBD2 (6 bases). V lost 1 base and J 1 base, leaving 13 bases between the germline ends. CDR3 length equals 16 residues. Germline CDR1 is GTSNPN and CDR2 is SVGIG (reference sequence). The CDR3 spells CAWSEGIAVNTGELFF. The CDR3 DNA is TGTGCCTGGAGTGAGGGTATAGCGGTGAACACCGGGGAGCTGTTTTTT.

This clonotype was observed a handful of times. V is TRBV2 and J is TRBJ2-7; D ambiguous. This CDR3 has 13 amino acids. V gave up 5 bases and J gave up 0 bases, with 8 bases separating them. Looked up from germline, CDR1 is SNHLY and CDR2 is FYNNEI. CDR3 in amino acids: CASSPGHSYEQYF. The CDR3 DNA reads as TGTGCCAGCAGTCCGGGCCACTCCTACGAGCAGTACTTC.

This clonotype was recorded many times. In nucleotides, the CDR3 is TGTGCCAGCAGCCCCCGGACTAGCGGGAGGCAGTTCTTC. Its protein is CASSPRTSGRQFF. V usage is TRBV7-2 and J usage is TRBJ2-1; 13 positions agree with TRBD2. V was pared by 5 bases and J by 12 bases, with 4 bases of the junction left unmatched. The CDR3 is 13 residues long. Germline CDR1 and CDR2: SGHTA and FQGNSA.

This clonotype was seen repeatedly, ten times or more. The chain joins TRBV11-2 to TRBJ1-6; tentatively, D is TRBD1 (5 bases). Germline-derived CDR1 and CDR2 are SGHAT and FQNNGV. V shed 3 bases and J shed 4 bases, with 10 bases lying between them. The CDR3 runs to 15 residues. The CDR3 loop reads CASSLGTEYNSPLHF. CDR3 DNA: TGTGCCAGCAGCTTGGGGACGGAATATAATTCACCCCTCCACTTT.

There are a few counts of this clonotype. The CDR3 sequence is CSILGGTGLYEQYF. CDR3 coding DNA: TGCAGCATCCTGGGAGGGACAGGTCTCTACGAGCAGTACTTC. The genes are TRBV29-1 and TRBJ2-7; a possible D gene is TRBD1 (8 bases). Trimming took off 8 bases at V and 3 bases at J, with 20 bases between the two ends. The germline V gene has CDR1 SQVTM and CDR2 ANQGSEA. The CDR3 length is 14 residues.

The rearrangement uses TRBV13 and TRBJ1-1; 8 bases map to TRBD1. With 5 bases clipped from V and 5 bases from J, the junction kept 10 bases outside the gene matches. CDR1 is PRHDT and CDR2 is FYEKMQ in the germline V gene (reference sequence). The CDR3 extends over 15 amino acids. CDR3: CASSPMTGETTEAFF. The CDR3 nucleotides read TGTGCCAGCAGCCCGATGACAGGGGAAACTACTGAAGCTTTCTTT.

This clonotype has more than one count but fewer than ten. The J gene is TRBJ2-1, the V gene TRBV15, with unresolved D. The germline CDR1 and CDR2 sequences are LNHNV and YYDKDF (reference sequence). The CDR3 runs 11 residues. V was cut by 0 bases and J by 9 bases, with 3 bases left in between. In DNA, the CDR3 is TGTGCCACCAGCAGAGAGGGTGAGCAGTTCTTC. The encoded protein is CATSREGEQFF.

Ten or more counts support this clonotype. The rearrangement uses TRBV25-1 and TRBJ1-4; TRBD1 is a possible D gene (6 bases). V dropped 7 bases and J dropped 6 bases, with 18 bases sitting between them. CDR1 MGHDK and CDR2 SYGVNS come from the germline V gene. The CDR3 covers 15 residues. CDR3 protein: CASKSRGAGHEKLFF. In DNA form, the CDR3 reads TGTGCCAGCAAGTCGCGGGGGGCAGGGCATGAAAAACTGTTTTTT.

The table lists this clonotype with many counts. The V gene is TRBV28, the J gene TRBJ2-3, with TRBD2 as a possible D gene (7 bases). The V end lost 5 bases, the J end lost 6 bases, and 9 bases lay between the germline ends. CDR3 length equals 12 residues. Germline CDR1 reads MDHEN; CDR2 reads SYDVKM. Here the CDR3 DNA reads TGTGCCAGCAGTAAGGGGGGGGATACGCAGTATTTT. Translated: CASSKGGDTQYF.

The J gene is TRBJ2-6, the V gene TRBV7-2; the D gene is possibly TRBD1 (5 bases). V shed 2 bases and J shed 0 bases, with 32 bases lying between them. The germline V gene encodes CDR1 SGHTA and CDR2 FQGNSA. The CDR3 loop spans 24 amino acids. CDR3 nucleotide sequence: TGTGCCAGCAGCTTATTTAGATTCGGGTTTTTATGGGGCCGAAATCGCTCTGGGGCCAACGTCCTGACTTTC. Translation gives CASSLFRFGFLWGRNRSGANVLTF.

This clonotype showed up just a few times. The chain joins TRBV2 to TRBJ1-5; D perhaps matches TRBD1 (6 bases). This CDR3 contains 13 residues. V lost 7 bases and J 1 base, leaving 8 bases between the germline ends. The germline CDR1 and CDR2 sequences are SNHLY and FYNNEI. CDR3 bases: TGTGCCAGCAAAGGGGGAAGCAATCAGCCCCAGCATTTT. The encoded protein is CASKGGSNQPQHF.

This clonotype was seen more than once but under ten times. V usage is TRBV7-2 and J usage is TRBJ2-7; D unclear. This CDR3 has 12 amino acids. Germline CDR1 reads SGHTA; CDR2 reads FQGNSA. With 2 bases removed from V and 6 bases from J, the gap between germline ends came to 8 bases. CDR3 bases: TGTGCCAGCAGCTTACCCGCTACCGAGCAGTACTTC. This sequence encodes CASSLPATEQYF.

This clonotype was picked up many times. The rearrangement uses TRBV6-2 or TRBV6-3 and TRBJ1-5; D not certain. This CDR3 spans 13 amino acids. The V and J ends lost 6 bases and 1 base respectively, with 7 bases between them. The germline V gene has CDR1 MNHEY and CDR2 SVGEGT. DNA for the CDR3: TGTGCCAGCAGGGACGAGAGCAATCAGCCCCAGCATTTT. This translates into CASRDESNQPQHF.